Listed below are T cell receptor beta chains from one sample, sequenced in a study of identical twins. Using its own MiXCR run on the 5' RACE reads, TCRdb lists one record per CDR3 protein. The sample yields 420,000 or so distinct CDR3 sequences, around 18% seen once. Specimen: naive T cells sorted from blood. Receptors originate from a man aged 50 to 59 in good health. Both conserved end residues are part of each CDR3.

j_gene	v_gene	CDR3aa
TRBJ2-7	TRBV19	CASSIDLHRAYEQYF
TRBJ2-3	TRBV11-2	CASSLMGLGTDTQYF
TRBJ1-6	TRBV5-1	CASSLGQALSSYNSPLHF
TRBJ2-7	TRBV3-1	CASSQAALLSYEQYF
TRBJ1-5	TRBV18	CASSLAGTGNQPQHF
TRBJ2-4	TRBV6-1	CASSDRPQVAKNIQYF
TRBJ2-7	TRBV5-1	CASSLELHYEQYF
TRBJ2-2	TRBV28	CASSPGQRGELFF
TRBJ2-3	TRBV6-2/TRBV6-3	CASSFTTSLTTDTQYF
TRBJ1-2	TRBV5-1	CASSLALGTYGYTF
TRBJ1-1	TRBV5-1	CASSLTRGPQVNTEAFF
TRBJ2-4	TRBV18	CASSPQDRQAKNIQYF
TRBJ1-2	TRBV12-3/TRBV12-4	CASTPRGNGGYTF
TRBJ2-5	TRBV2	CASTQQETQYF
TRBJ2-2	TRBV18	CASSPDRANTGELFF
TRBJ2-5	TRBV20-1	CSARVPLGQETQYF
TRBJ2-7	TRBV29-1	CSVLKTYEQYF
TRBJ2-7	TRBV27	CASSLGGVGHEQYF
TRBJ2-1	TRBV7-2	CASSLQRGNNEQFF